The next 6 T cell receptor beta chains were all read from a single sample in a study of blood T cell repertoires in COVID-19. Using immunoSEQ multiplex PCR, the repertoire was profiled, and TCRdb retains in-frame clones only, with some absent. The sample contains over 250,000 clones, roughly 89% of which appear only once. The sequenced material came from PBMCs or T cells enriched from blood (not recorded which). These TCRs come from a man aged 40-50 years who had recovered from COVID-19.

This clone was detected once. This chain uses TRBV19 with TRBJ2-7; 11 bases agree with TRBD1. After removal of 6 bases from V and 0 bases from J, the junction contained 1 base not matched to a gene. Germline V lookup: CDR1 LNHDA, CDR2 SQIVND (reference sequence). The CDR3 spans 14 residues. CDR3 protein: CASRGTGGSYEQYF. For the CDR3, the DNA is TGTGCCAGTAGGGGGACAGGGGGCTCCTACGAGCAGTACTTC.

This chain uses TRBV6-5 with TRBJ1-1; 8 bases line up with TRBD1. The CDR3 length is 15 residues. Germline CDR1 and CDR2: MNHEY and SVGAGI. The V and J ends lost 2 bases and 0 bases, in that order; junction bases with no gene match: 2. The CDR3 here is CASSYGTGMNTEAFF. CDR3 bases: TGTGCCAGCAGTTACGGGACAGGCATGAACACTGAAGCTTTCTTT.

The rearrangement uses TRBV7-3 and TRBJ2-1; TRBD2 agrees at 9 bases. V lost 2 bases and J lost 4; bases outside the gene matches: 6. Per germline, CDR1 SGHTA and CDR2 FQGTGA. This CDR3 spans 16 amino acids. The CDR3 spells CASSLLAGNNYNEQFF. DNA for the CDR3: TGTGCCAGCAGCTTACTAGCGGGGAATAATTACAATGAGCAGTTCTTC.

The V and J genes are TRBV27 and TRBJ2-5; the match to TRBD1 covers 12 bases. Germline V lookup: CDR1 MNHEY, CDR2 SMNVEV (reference sequence). The CDR3 totals 15 residues. With 5 bases clipped from V and 7 bases from J, the junction kept 8 bases outside the gene matches. The CDR3 protein is CASSVRDRGLATQYF. The DNA of the CDR3 is TGTGCCAGCAGTGTCCGGGACAGGGGGCTGGCGACCCAGTACTTC.

This clone was detected once. The V and J genes are TRBV7-6 and TRBJ1-5; D may be TRBD1 (6 bases). The CDR3 loop spans 15 amino acids. With 1 base removed from V and 4 bases from J, the gap between germline ends came to 11 bases. Per germline, CDR1 SGHVS and CDR2 FNYEAQ. CDR3 protein: CASSLDQGWNQPQHF. The CDR3 bases are TGTGCCAGCAGCTTAGATCAGGGGTGGAATCAGCCCCAGCATTTT.

The chain has TRBV9 and TRBJ2-5; D perhaps matches TRBD1 (6 bases). This CDR3 comprises 15 residues. Trimming took 4 bases from V and 2 from J, leaving 15 bases between them. Germline V lookup: CDR1 SGDLS, CDR2 YYNGEE. In DNA, the CDR3 is TGTGCCAGCAGCCCAGGCAAGGGGGTACAAGAGACCCAGTACTTC. Translation: CASSPGKGVQETQYF.